Shown below are 3 T cell receptor beta chains from a single sample sequenced in a study of OX40 agonist ivuxolimab in advanced cancers. Measured with immunoSEQ multiplex PCR; TCRdb has only the in-frame clones, and not every one. The data contain approximately 14,000 clones, about 76% of them singletons. The sample in question was CD4+ or CD8+ T cells sorted from blood, obtained in a trial of the OX40 agonist ivuxolimab. Receptors originate from an adult with an advanced solid tumor such as melanoma, head and neck, liver or kidney cancer.

In its sample, this clone ranks as medium-sized. The chain uses TRBV5-5 and TRBJ2-7; D remains ambiguous. CDR3 length: 14 residues. V was pared by 4 bases and J by 4 bases, with 15 bases between. The V gene's germline CDR1 is SGHKS and CDR2 YYEKEE (reference sequence). CDR3 bases: TGTGCCAGCAGCCCCCTCCTATCCGGGTACGAGCAGTACTTC. Its translation is CASSPLLSGYEQYF.

The chain has TRBV4-1 and TRBJ2-1, with 11 bases identical to TRBD2. CDR3 size: 15 residues. J gave up 6 bases and V 4 bases, and 5 bases lay outside the gene matches. Per the germline V gene, CDR1 is MGHRA and CDR2 is YSYEKL. DNA for the CDR3: TGCGCCAGCAGCCCCGTAGCGGGGGGGCGCAATGAGCAGTTCTTC. It codes for CASSPVAGGRNEQFF.

The rearrangement links TRBV5-1 to TRBJ2-2, with D possibly matching TRBD1 (6 bases). The CDR3 covers 14 residues. Deletions cut 0 bases from V and 7 bases from J, with 10 bases between. Germline V gene lookup returns CDR1 SGHRS and CDR2 YFSETQ. The CDR3 spells CASSLAGADGELFF. The CDR3 nucleotides are TGCGCCAGCAGCTTGGCAGGGGCCGACGGGGAGCTGTTTTTT.